This T cell receptor (beta chain) originates from a study of cytotoxic CD8 clonotypes in ibrutinib-treated CLL. Study outcomes and limitations: Treatment left the uncommon public clonotypes either contracted or stable in frequency. Investigators sampled sustained-remission and progressing patients at differing times.

Sequencing used immunoSEQ multiplex PCR; TCRdb keeps in-frame clones, though not all of them. This sample carries about 180,000 clones, 84% of them seen once, and the ten largest clones take about 4.9%. Details on this clone: Its antigen remains unidentified.

Approximately 2 micrograms of genomic DNA (from cryopreserved PBMCs) were used for TCR beta libraries. This CDR3 is built from 14 residues. The germline gives CDR1 KGHSH, CDR2 LQKENI. Trimming took off 5 bases at V and 2 bases at J, with 10 bases between the two ends. The rearrangement uses TRBV18 and TRBJ1-5; the D gene is possibly TRBD1 (6 bases). This specimen was PBMCs, taken after 24 months of ibrutinib treatment. The receptor comes from a human donor with chronic lymphocytic leukemia. CDR3 sequence (DNA): TGTGCCAGCTCATCGGACAGAGGCAATCAGCCCCAGCATTTT. It yields the protein CASSSDRGNQPQHF.